These 13 T cell receptor beta chains were all obtained from the same sample, sequenced in a study of tumor and adjacent non-tumor tissue in lung cancer. No cell sorting was done before RNA was extracted from the tissue. TCRbeta libraries were built with three rounds of nested PCR, modified from ARM-PCR. TCRdb ran MiXCR on the multiplex PCR reads and lists one entry per CDR3 protein. The sample lists about 200,000 distinct CDR3 sequences; roughly 70% were seen once. Sequenced material: lung tumor tissue. The source is a man aged 55-75 years with non-small cell lung cancer.

The chain carries TRBV4-1 and TRBJ1-1; D might be TRBD1 (6 bases). CDR3 length equals 17 residues. V was pared by 6 bases and J by 12 bases, with 32 bases between. Germline V gene data show CDR1 as MGHRA and CDR2 as YSYEKL. The chain's CDR3 is CASSQRGDPGLNTKTFF. The CDR3 DNA reads TGCGCCAGCAGTCAAAGGGGGGATCCGGGGCTGAACACTAAAACTTTCTTT.

To note about this clonotype: Compared with germline, one end of the junction differs, possibly owing to a read error. The J gene is TRBJ2-7, the V gene TRBV30, with a tentative D call TRBD2 (5 bases). Germline CDR1 is GTSNPN and CDR2 is SVGIG (reference sequence). The length of the CDR3 is 13 residues. The CDR3 protein is CAWSAQTRGNPHF. CDR3 in DNA: TGTGCCTGGAGTGCCCAAACTAGAGGGAACCCACACTTC.

This clonotype appeared a single time. The junction departs from germline at one end; a sequencing error may be responsible. The rearrangement links TRBV11-2 to TRBJ1-1; D possibly corresponds to TRBD1 (5 bases). Germline CDR1 is SGHAT and CDR2 is FQNNGV. This CDR3 has 14 amino acids. CDR3 coding DNA: TGTGTCAGCAGCTTGGAAGCAGGGAGTAATGGAGCTTTCTTT. It codes for CVSSLEAGSNGAFF.

In regard to this clonotype: A much larger clone differs by one base, so this may be a read error. The V and J genes are TRBV29-1 and TRBJ1-1, with 8 nucleotides matching TRBD1. This CDR3 spans 15 amino acids. V trimming: 4 bases; J trimming: 3 bases; junction bases outside the gene matches: 10. Germline V gene lookup returns CDR1 SQVTM and CDR2 ANQGSEA. The CDR3 DNA sequence: TGCAGCGTTGCGGGGACAGGTGGAGCGGACACTGAAGCTTTCTTT. It is translated as CSVAGTGGADTEAFF. Full variable domain (rest looked up from reference TRBV29-1 and TRBJ1-1): SAVISQKPSRDICQRGTSLTIQCQVDSQVTMMFWYRQQPGQSLTLIATANQGSEATYESGFVIDKFPISRPNLTFSTLTVSNMSPEDSSIYLCSVAGTGGADTEAFFGQGTRLTVV.

Regarding this clonotype: Since the CDR3 does not end with the conserved phenylalanine or tryptophan, this likely comes from a read error. The V call is TRBV20-1, the J call TRBJ2-7; D not certain. The CDR3 has 11 residues. Germline V gives CDR1 DFQATT, CDR2 SNEGSKA (reference sequence). Trimming took 6 bases from V and 5 from J, leaving 11 bases between them. The CDR3 sequence is CSAEREDEQYL. In DNA, the CDR3 is TGCAGTGCGGAAAGGGAAGACGAGCAGTACCTC.

This clonotype was observed at least ten times. The J gene is TRBJ2-1, the V gene TRBV11-3, with TRBD2 matching 9 bases. The germline CDR1 and CDR2 sequences are SGHNT and YENEEA. This CDR3 has 15 amino acids. After removal of 4 bases from V and 4 bases from J, the junction contained 5 bases not matched to a gene. The CDR3 reads CASSSEAGGYNEQFF. The CDR3 nucleotides are TGTGCCAGCAGCTCCGAGGCGGGGGGGTACAATGAGCAGTTCTTC.

Turning to this clonotype: Lacking the conserved final phenylalanine or tryptophan, this CDR3 likely reflects a read error. This sequence joins TRBV6-1 and TRBJ2-7; D is unclear. Germline V gene data show CDR1 as MNHNS and CDR2 as SASEGT. The germline V and J ends were trimmed by 5 bases and 4 bases, with 6 bases remaining between them. The CDR3 loop spans 11 amino acids. The CDR3 loop is CASSSLYEQYI. CDR3 bases: TGTGCCAGCAGTTCCCTATACGAGCAGTACATC.

V gene TRBV6-2 or TRBV6-3 combines with J gene TRBJ2-1; 10 nucleotides align to TRBD2. Trimming took 2 bases from V and 10 from J; bases not matched to a gene: 14. Germline CDR1 reads MNHEY; CDR2 reads SVGEGT. The CDR3 loop spans 17 amino acids. The CDR3 here is CASSYMGWTSGPKEQFF. DNA for the CDR3: TGTGCCAGCAGTTACATGGGTTGGACTAGCGGACCCAAAGAGCAGTTCTTC.

In regard to this clonotype: A read error may account for a junction end that differs from germline. In DNA, the CDR3 is TGTGCAAGCAGGGACAGATCGGGGTCACCCCTCCGATTT. It codes for CASRDRSGSPLRF. The chain couples TRBV6-2 or TRBV6-3 to TRBJ1-6, with 7 bases matching TRBD1. Germline CDR1 reads MNHEY; CDR2 reads SVGEGT. CDR3 length equals 13 residues.

This clonotype was picked up many times. V gene TRBV7-8 combines with J gene TRBJ1-1, with D possibly being TRBD1 (6 bases). V was clipped by 1 base and J by 5 bases, with 11 bases between them. Germline-derived CDR1 and CDR2 are SGHVS and FQNEAQ. The CDR3 has 14 residues. This CDR3 reads CASSLGATGTEAFF. The CDR3 DNA follows: TGTGCCAGCAGCTTAGGCGCTACAGGGACTGAAGCTTTCTTT.

Concerning this clonotype itself: A junction boundary mismatches the germline segment, possibly from a read error. The CDR3 region has the DNA TGTACCAGGAGTGGGACGGGGAATGAGCAGTTCTTC. Translating it yields CTRSGTGNEQFF. V and J are TRBV6-6 and TRBJ2-1; D possibly uses TRBD1 or TRBD2 (5 bases each). This CDR3 contains 12 residues. Germline loops: CDR1 MNHNY, CDR2 SVGAGI (reference sequence).

The chain uses TRBV30 and TRBJ2-3, with 7 bases that match TRBD2. CDR1 is GTSNPN, CDR2 SVGIG, per germline (reference sequence). This CDR3 comprises 13 residues. With 4 bases clipped from V and 5 bases from J, the junction kept 6 bases outside the gene matches. CDR3 in DNA: TGTGCCTGGACGCGGGAGAACATAGATACGCAGTATTTT. Protein: CAWTRENIDTQYF. The full variable domain, with the rest looked up from reference TRBV30 and TRBJ2-3, is SQTIHQWPATLVQPVGSPLSLECTVEGTSNPNLYWYRQAAGRGLQLLFYSVGIGQISSEVPQNLSASRPQDRQFILSSKKLLLSDSGFYLCAWTRENIDTQYFGPGTRLTVL.

The V gene is TRBV20-1, the J gene TRBJ1-3; D is ambiguous. The CDR3 runs 13 residues. V lost 8 bases to trimming and J lost 0 bases, with 11 bases between them. Germline lookup yields CDR1 DFQATT and CDR2 SNEGSKA (reference sequence). The CDR3 DNA reads TGCAGTACCTCGACTATCTCTGGAAACACCATATATTTT. Translation gives CSTSTISGNTIYF.